The sequence of this TCR beta chain was determined in a study of cytomegalovirus exposure and HLA in healthy donors. This CDR3 has 14 amino acids. The V and J ends lost 5 bases and 3 bases, in that order; junction bases with no gene match: 4. Looked up from germline, CDR1 is SNHLY and CDR2 is FYNNEI. Notes on this clone: Its antigen is undetermined.

PCR used 60 Vbeta primers and 13 Jbeta primers. The protocol was immunoSEQ multiplex PCR, while the TCRdb copy is restricted to in-frame clones and leaves out a portion. This sample yields about 130,000 clones, of which roughly 80% are seen a single time; roughly 1.2% belongs to the top ten. Points from the study as a whole: TCR beta chain V- and J-gene trimming was linked, in a later analysis, to a missense variant in DCLRE1C.

The chain uses TRBV2 and TRBJ1-5; 7 bases map to TRBD1. Specimen: PBMCs. The source is a female donor in good health and CMV-seronegative. The CDR3, as DNA: TGTGCCAGCAGTTTGGACAGGACCAATCAGCCCCAGCATTTT. This sequence encodes CASSLDRTNQPQHF.